This T cell receptor beta chain was documented in a study of CD8 T cells in ankylosing spondylitis. Study-wide findings and caveats: Ankylosing spondylitis blood appeared to carry a characteristic TCR beta motif of roughly eight highly homologous variants. Those disease-linked clones were CD8+; they were also relatively rare in peripheral blood. The clones that were linked to disease were reported to be significantly enriched in matched synovial fluid samples from ankylosing spondylitis patients. Some motif variants had been reported before (in reactive arthritis synovial fluid and blood).

Germline-derived CDR1 and CDR2 are GTSNPN and SVGIG (reference sequence). Unmatched junction bases numbered 2, after V lost 5 bases and J lost 5 bases. This CDR3 contains 11 residues. A few counts support this clonotype. Its antigen remains unidentified. 5'-RACE, quantitative and with molecular barcodes, yielded the TCR beta libraries. TCRdb used MiXCR to reprocess the 5' RACE reads, holding one entry per CDR3 protein. In the table there are 750,000 to 850,000 distinct CDR3 sequences, approximately 12% of which are singletons. J is TRBJ1-1 and V is TRBV30; 7 bases agree with TRBD1. The sequence came from a male donor with ankylosing spondylitis. The sample consisted of blood, either unsorted or a sorted T cell fraction (not recorded which). CDR3 loop: CAWGTVTEAFF. The CDR3 nucleotides read TGTGCCTGGGGGACAGTGACTGAAGCTTTCTTT.